This is a list of T cell receptor beta chains from one sample in a study of human T cells and chemical hapten exposure. Each CDR3 protein gets one entry after TCRdb re-called the RACE reads with MiXCR. In the table there are around 180,000 distinct CDR3 sequences, 30% of which are singletons. Sequenced here: whole blood, sampled in connection with sensitization to the hapten diphenylcyclopropenone (DPC). All receptors derive from a woman aged 30 to 39 with alopecia areata. Some clones in this sample may be carry-over from other donors' samples. Both conserved end residues are part of each CDR3. D genes are given only for firm matches. Expanded clones are given a class, and other clones once, few, many or no size at all.

D	size	V	J	CDR3	DNA
.	.	TRBV6-8	TRBJ2-1	CASTPGASDCSSNEQFF	TGTGCCAGCACTCCCGGTGCTAGCGACTGCTCATCCAATGAGCAGTTCTTC
TRBD2	.	TRBV9	TRBJ2-1	CASSTGTSGSDEQFF	TGTGCCAGCAGCACTGGGACTAGCGGGAGCGATGAGCAGTTCTTC
.	few	TRBV27	TRBJ1-5	CDAHKGRGGYSNQPQHF	TGTGACGCACACAAAGGGAGAGGTGGGTATAGCAATCAGCCCCAGCATTTT
TRBD1	.	TRBV28	TRBJ1-2	CASSLLGQGAGGYTF	TGTGCCAGCAGTTTATTGGGACAGGGGGCCGGTGGCTACACCTTC
.	.	TRBV27	TRBJ1-6	CASSPYSNNSPLHF	TGTGCCAGCAGTCCCTACTCAAATAATTCACCCCTCCACTTT
.	few	TRBV3-1	TRBJ1-5	CASSQSSNQPQHF	TGTGCCAGCAGCCAGTCCAGCAATCAGCCCCAGCATTTT
TRBD1	few	TRBV10-3	TRBJ2-5	CAIRGTGGETQYF	TGTGCCATCAGGGGGACAGGCGGAGAGACCCAGTACTTC
TRBD1	.	TRBV29-1	TRBJ2-7	CSTGTGREQYF	TGCAGCACCGGGACAGGGAGGGAGCAGTACTTC
.	many	TRBV7-2	TRBJ2-1	CASSFIPGYNEQFF	TGTGCCAGCAGCTTTATACCGGGGTACAATGAGCAGTTCTTC
.	.	TRBV7-2	TRBJ2-5	CASSLRLQETQYF	TGTGCCAGCAGCTTACGGCTTCAAGAGACCCAGTACTTC
.	.	TRBV7-9	TRBJ1-2	CASSLLNGPPHF	TGTGCCAGCAGCTTACTAAATGGTCCCCCACATTTC
.	few	TRBV29-1	TRBJ2-7	CSAKNSGSDYEQYF	TGCAGCGCCAAGAACTCCGGGTCCGACTACGAGCAGTACTTC
.	.	TRBV28	TRBJ1-5	CAESRPNSNQPQHF	TGTGCCGAGTCCCGGCCAAATAGCAATCAGCCCCAGCATTTT
.	many	TRBV5-1	TRBJ2-3	CASSLRGTFTDTQYF	TGCGCCAGCAGCTTGAGGGGGACCTTCACAGATACGCAGTATTTT
TRBD1	few	TRBV6-5	TRBJ1-4	CASSYTGGPRNNEKLFF	TGTGCCAGCAGCTATACAGGGGGACCAAGGAACAATGAAAAACTGTTTTTT
TRBD1	.	TRBV6-5	TRBJ1-2	CASSPRDRGRDGYTF	TGTGCCAGCAGCCCCCGGGACAGGGGGCGAGATGGCTACACCTTC
.	once	TRBV4-2	TRBJ2-7	CARSQGSVSDGSYEQYF	TGTGCCAGAAGCCAAGGATCGGTGTCGGACGGTTCCTACGAGCAGTACTTC
.	few	TRBV28	TRBJ1-4	CASSFGGATNEKLFF	TGTGCCAGCAGTTTTGGGGGAGCAACTAATGAAAAACTGTTTTTT
.	once	TRBV6-2/TRBV6-3	TRBJ1-1	CASSYRAGTTEAFF	TGTGCCAGCAGTTACCGGGCAGGGACCACTGAAGCTTTCTTT
.	.	TRBV29-1	TRBJ2-2	CSVGLHTGELFF	TGCAGCGTTGGACTACACACCGGGGAGCTGTTTTTT
.	.	TRBV2	TRBJ2-1	CASSDVGSFYNEQFF	TGTGCCAGCAGTGACGTGGGTTCATTCTACAATGAGCAGTTCTTC
.	.	TRBV20-1	TRBJ1-6	CSANTGTNNSPLHF	TGCAGTGCCAACACAGGGACTAATAATTCACCCCTCCACTTT
TRBD2	.	TRBV6-2/TRBV6-3	TRBJ2-5	CASSYPARGLKETQYF	TGTGCCAGCAGTTACCCCGCGAGGGGACTAAAAGAGACCCAGTACTTC
.	few	TRBV4-3	TRBJ2-1	CASSQDTGIGEQFF	TGCGCCAGCAGCCAAGATACAGGAATAGGTGAGCAGTTCTTC
TRBD1	.	TRBV18	TRBJ1-2	CASSAGTGGYGYTF	TGTGCCAGCTCAGCCGGGACAGGGGGATATGGCTACACCTTC
.	.	TRBV6-2/TRBV6-3	TRBJ1-1	CASSYFQGEIMNTEAFF	TGTGCCAGCAGTTACTTCCAGGGAGAGATAATGAACACTGAAGCTTTCTTT
TRBD1	.	TRBV6-1	TRBJ2-3	CASKWDRARDTQYF	TGTGCCAGCAAATGGGACAGGGCGAGGGATACGCAGTATTTT
.	.	TRBV6-5	TRBJ2-7	CASSFQSYSYEQYF	TGTGCCAGCAGTTTTCAGAGTTACTCCTACGAGCAGTACTTC
TRBD1	many	TRBV28	TRBJ1-1	CASSDPGTGNTEAFF	TGTGCCAGCAGTGACCCCGGGACAGGGAACACTGAAGCTTTCTTT
TRBD1	few	TRBV12-3/TRBV12-4	TRBJ2-3	CASSWIPGQAIVDTQYF	TGTGCCAGCAGTTGGATCCCGGGACAGGCGATTGTGGATACGCAGTATTTT
.	.	TRBV7-2	TRBJ1-4	CASSLPHREKLFF	TGTGCCAGCAGCCTCCCCCATCGGGAAAAACTGTTTTTT
TRBD2	.	TRBV6-5	TRBJ2-5	CASSYSSGVASETQYF	TGTGCCAGCAGTTACTCAAGCGGGGTAGCTAGCGAGACCCAGTACTTC
.	.	TRBV2	TRBJ2-1	CASSERAPYNEQFF	TGTGCCAGCAGTGAAAGGGCTCCCTACAATGAGCAGTTCTTC
TRBD2	.	TRBV11-1	TRBJ2-1	CASSRGPREVFF	TGTGCCAGCAGCCGGGGACCCCGGGAGGTGTTCTTC
TRBD1	few	TRBV20-1	TRBJ1-2	CSAGNPGQGDYGYTF	TGCAGTGCTGGAAACCCGGGACAGGGGGACTATGGCTACACCTTC
TRBD2	.	TRBV20-1	TRBJ2-3	CSARGGVAGGPGRNTQYF	TGCAGTGCTAGAGGGGGAGTAGCGGGAGGGCCAGGGCGAAATACGCAGTATTTT
.	.	TRBV20-1	TRBJ2-3	CSASRQSTDTQYF	TGCAGTGCTTCCCGACAGAGCACAGATACGCAGTATTTT
TRBD1	many	TRBV20-1	TRBJ1-6	CSARGTGGLNSPLHF	TGCAGTGCTAGAGGGACAGGGGGCCTTAATTCACCCCTCCACTTT
.	medium-sized	TRBV29-1	TRBJ2-5	CSGTAETQYF	TGCAGCGGGACAGCTGAGACCCAGTACTTC
.	few	TRBV4-3	TRBJ2-3	CASSPRQEPTDTQYF	TGCGCCAGCAGCCCGAGGCAGGAACCCACAGATACGCAGTATTTT
TRBD1	.	TRBV9	TRBJ2-2	CASSATGQGGTGELFF	TGTGCCAGCAGCGCGACGGGACAGGGCGGAACCGGGGAGCTGTTTTTT
.	.	TRBV4-2	TRBJ2-1	CASSQVRVRVNEQFF	TGTGCCAGCAGCCAAGTGCGGGTCAGGGTCAATGAGCAGTTCTTC
.	many	TRBV29-1	TRBJ1-3	CSGGTSGNTIYF	TGCAGCGGCGGGACCTCTGGAAACACCATATATTTT
.	few	TRBV20-1	TRBJ1-3	CSAKTNGNTIYF	TGCAGTGCTAAGACAAACGGAAACACCATATATTTT
.	.	TRBV29-1	TRBJ1-5	CSVGLSNQPQHF	TGCAGCGTTGGGTTGAGCAATCAGCCCCAGCATTTT
.	few	TRBV12-3/TRBV12-4	TRBJ2-5	CASKGQGWETQYF	TGTGCCAGCAAAGGGCAGGGGTGGGAGACCCAGTACTTC
TRBD2	.	TRBV12-5	TRBJ2-1	CASGLGLANNEQFF	TGTGCTAGTGGTTTGGGACTAGCAAACAATGAGCAGTTCTTC
.	.	TRBV7-2	TRBJ2-1	CASSLGGGGRGYNEQFF	TGTGCCAGCAGCTTAGGAGGTGGGGGAAGAGGGTACAATGAGCAGTTCTTC
.	.	TRBV27	TRBJ2-2	CASSLLQFANTGELFF	TGTGCCAGCAGTTTATTGCAGTTCGCGAACACCGGGGAGCTGTTTTTT